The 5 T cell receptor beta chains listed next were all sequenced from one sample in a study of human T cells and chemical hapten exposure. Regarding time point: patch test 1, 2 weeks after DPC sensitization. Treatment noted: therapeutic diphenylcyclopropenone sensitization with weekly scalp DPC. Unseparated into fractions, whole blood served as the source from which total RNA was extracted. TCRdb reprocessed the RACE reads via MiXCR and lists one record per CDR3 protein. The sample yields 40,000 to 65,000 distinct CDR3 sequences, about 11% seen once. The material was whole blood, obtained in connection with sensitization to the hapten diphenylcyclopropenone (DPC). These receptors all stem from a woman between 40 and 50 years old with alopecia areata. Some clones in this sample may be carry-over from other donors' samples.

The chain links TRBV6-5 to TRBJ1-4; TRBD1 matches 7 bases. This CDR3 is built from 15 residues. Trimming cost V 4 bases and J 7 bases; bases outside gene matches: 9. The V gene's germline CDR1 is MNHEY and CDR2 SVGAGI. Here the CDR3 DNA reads TGTGCCAGCAGTTCACAGGGGCGCAGAAGTGAAAAACTGTTTTTT. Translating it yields CASSSQGRRSEKLFF.

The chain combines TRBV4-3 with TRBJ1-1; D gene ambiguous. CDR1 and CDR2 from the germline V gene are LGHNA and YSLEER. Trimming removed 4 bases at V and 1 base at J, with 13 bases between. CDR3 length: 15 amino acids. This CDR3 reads CASSPQFRANTEAFF. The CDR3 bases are TGCGCCAGCAGCCCACAGTTCCGGGCGAACACTGAAGCTTTCTTT.

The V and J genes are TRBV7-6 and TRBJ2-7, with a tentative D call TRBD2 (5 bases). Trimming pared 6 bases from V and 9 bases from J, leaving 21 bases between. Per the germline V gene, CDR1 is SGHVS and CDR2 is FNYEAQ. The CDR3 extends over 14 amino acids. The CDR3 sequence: CASSSAGSLEGQYF. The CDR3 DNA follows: TGTGCCAGCAGTTCGGCGGGCTCGTTAGAAGGGCAGTACTTC.

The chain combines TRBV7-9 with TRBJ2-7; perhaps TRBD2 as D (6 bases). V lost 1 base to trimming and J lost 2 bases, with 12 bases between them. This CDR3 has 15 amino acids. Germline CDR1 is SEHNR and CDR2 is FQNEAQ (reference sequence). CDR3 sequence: CASSLEGLPTYEQYF. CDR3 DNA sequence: TGTGCCAGCAGCTTAGAGGGACTCCCGACCTACGAGCAGTACTTC.

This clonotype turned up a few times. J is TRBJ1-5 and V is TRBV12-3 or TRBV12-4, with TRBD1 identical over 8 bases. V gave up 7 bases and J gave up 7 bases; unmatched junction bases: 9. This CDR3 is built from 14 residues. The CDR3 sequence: CASTPTGAQQPQHF. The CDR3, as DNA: TGTGCCAGCACCCCGACAGGGGCGCAGCAGCCCCAGCATTTT.